This TCR beta chain appears in the sequencing data of a study of CD8+CD57+ T cells in acquired aplastic anemia. Sequencing was done on patients that had shown CD8+CD57+ cell expansion by flow cytometry. Every patient was diagnosed with severe acquired aplastic anemia. No therapy was given to patients before blood sampling. With respect to this clonotype: The antigen remains unidentified.

Study-level points and caveats: It was found that approximately 29 CD8+ CDR3 sequences were shared between patients and controls.

Germline V CDR1 and CDR2: SGHRS, YFSETQ. The CDR3 is 13 amino acids. Genomic DNA acted as the template from which TCR beta VDJ combination and CDR3 sequence profiling were carried out. TCRdb independently ran MiXCR on the reads; one entry per CDR3 protein. This sample has 270,000 or so distinct CDR3 sequences, with about 80% found just once. The receptor was isolated from a human donor with aplastic anemia. V usage is TRBV5-1 and J usage is TRBJ2-1, with D tentatively TRBD2 (5 bases). Matching the DNA end better, TRBJ2-7 makes the J call doubtful. The sample was sorted CD4+, CD8+, or CD8+CD57+ T cells (not recorded which) from PBMCs. The CDR3 DNA reads as TGCGCCAGCAGCGGCGGGTCCGACTACGAGCAGTACTTC. Its protein product is CASSGGSDYEQYF.